This T cell receptor beta chain derives from a study of blood T cell repertoires in COVID-19. Study at large: T cells, B-cell-depleted T cells, or PBMCs provided the cDNA or gDNA that served as material.

Donors in Cohort 3 who had recovered were those with two negative PCRs, healthcare professional clearance, or resolution of their symptoms. Assay used: immunoSEQ multiplex PCR; TCRdb lists only in-frame clones, some missing. The sample has 320,000 or so clones, roughly 88% seen once. The CDR3 has 15 amino acids. The germline CDR1 and CDR2 sequences are SEHNR and FQNEAQ (reference sequence). Trimming left V 1 base short and J 4 bases short, with 13 bases between. The sequenced material came from PBMCs or T cells enriched from blood (not recorded which). The V and J genes are TRBV7-9 and TRBJ2-5; tentatively, D is TRBD2 (5 bases). The sequence came from a man aged 25-45 years who had recovered from COVID-19. CDR3 DNA: TGTGCCAGCAGCTTAGGTAGCATGAGCGGAGAGACCCAGTACTTC. Protein: CASSLGSMSGETQYF.